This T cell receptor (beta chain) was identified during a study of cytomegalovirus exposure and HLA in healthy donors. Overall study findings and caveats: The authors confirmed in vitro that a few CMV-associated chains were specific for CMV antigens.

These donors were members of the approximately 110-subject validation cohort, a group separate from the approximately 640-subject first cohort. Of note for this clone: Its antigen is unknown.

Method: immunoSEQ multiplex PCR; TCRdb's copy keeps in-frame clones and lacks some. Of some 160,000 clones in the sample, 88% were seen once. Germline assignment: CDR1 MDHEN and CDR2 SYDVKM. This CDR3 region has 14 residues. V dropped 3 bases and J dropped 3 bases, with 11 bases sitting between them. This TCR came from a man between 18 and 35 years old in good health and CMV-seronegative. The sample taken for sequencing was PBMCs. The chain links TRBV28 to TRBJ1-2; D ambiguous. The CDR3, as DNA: TGTGCCAGCAGTTTGTTACAGAGCTACTATGGCTACACCTTC. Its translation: CASSLLQSYYGYTF.